This T cell receptor beta chain stems from a study of T-cell reconstitution after alpha-beta-depleted transplantation in children (dated by TCRdb to about 2016). Describing the broader study: The study quantitatively tracked T-cell immune reconstitution after TCRalphabeta/CD19-depleted allogeneic hematopoietic cell transplantation in children using TCR repertoire profiling.

Worth noting for this clonotype: It lacks a known antigen. No base quality information exists; no much larger clone differs at one position.

Its CDR3 holds 14 amino acids, cysteine through phenylalanine. The DNA shown is the 42-base CDR3, in frame from base 1. Relative to germline, V is 4 bases shorter and J is 6 bases shorter, with 16 bases between their ends. According to the germline V gene, CDR1 reads SQVTM and CDR2 reads ANQGSEA. The library was prepared using PCR. The instrument was an Illumina HiSeq 2500. TCR library preparation used molecular barcoding, with unique molecular identifiers applied to normalize quantification of the TCRbeta repertoire. TCRdb reanalyzed the raw reads on its own, using fastp at Q25 for trimming and MiXCR for clone calling, and kept in-frame beta chains. Each record represents a unique CDR3 protein, reported with the most common genes and DNA among its rows. The sample yields 200,000 to 250,000 distinct CDR3 sequences; roughly 10% were counted once. The ten biggest clones cover about 6% of the sample.

The specimen comprised PBMCs from the stem cell graft donor, sampled from the stem cell graft. The V gene is TRBV29-1 and the J gene is TRBJ1-5; the D region possibly corresponds to TRBD1 (6 bases align). The receptor was isolated from a human donor who donated a stem cell graft to a child with acute lymphoblastic leukemia. The CDR3: CSVGGGQGFQPQHF. The nucleotide sequence is TGCAGCGTTGGGGGGGGGCAGGGTTTTCAGCCCCAGCATTTT. Beyond the CDR3, the reference TRBV29-1 and TRBJ1-5 genes provide the residues; the full variable domain reads: SAVISQKPSRDICQRGTSLTIQCQVDSQVTMMFWYRQQPGQSLTLIATANQGSEATYESGFVIDKFPISRPNLTFSTLTVSNMSPEDSSIYLCSVGGGQGFQPQHFGDGTRLSIL.